The 2 T cell receptor beta chains below were found in one sample sequenced in a study of cytomegalovirus exposure and HLA in healthy donors. PCR was performed using 60 Vbeta and 13 Jbeta primers. Profiling relied on immunoSEQ multiplex PCR, and the TCRdb table lists in-frame clones only, not all of them. The table shows roughly 99,000 clones, with around 77% occurring only once. Material for sequencing was PBMCs. The receptors were gathered from a male donor in good health and CMV-seronegative.

V is TRBV28 and J is TRBJ2-7; tentative D call: TRBD1 (6 bases). The CDR3 runs to 15 residues. The germline CDR1 and CDR2 sequences are MDHEN and SYDVKM. The V gene lost 5 bases and the J gene lost 4 bases, with 18 bases spanning the gap. Written as DNA, the CDR3 is TGTGCCAGCAGTACAATAGGGGACACCCCATACGAGCAGTACTTC. Its protein is CASSTIGDTPYEQYF. Together with reference TRBV28 and TRBJ2-7, the CDR3 gives the full variable domain: DVKVTQSSRYLVKRTGEKVFLECVQDMDHENMFWYRQDPGLGLRLIYFSYDVKMKEKGDIPEGYSVSREKKERFSLILESASTNQTSMYLCASSTIGDTPYEQYFGPGTRLTVT.

This clone was seen a few times. This sequence joins TRBV5-5 and TRBJ2-7, with D maybe TRBD1 (5 bases). V lost 1 base, J lost 5 bases, and 16 bases lay in between. The germline gives CDR1 SGHKS, CDR2 YYEKEE (reference sequence). CDR3 size: 15 residues. The CDR3 reads CASSLSFSGSHEQYF. DNA of the CDR3: TGTGCCAGCAGCTTGTCGTTTTCAGGGTCCCACGAGCAGTACTTC.